The sequence of this TCR beta chain was determined in a study of T cell responses to AZD1222 COVID-19 vaccine. Of note for this clone: Its antigen is undetermined.

General study results and limits: Vaccine-related CD4 TCRs covered spike, predominating at 160-218 and 743-854. Compared with day 0, the breadth and depth of the Spike-specific TCR repertoire rose significantly after two doses of AZD1222. Nearly half of unique spike-specific TCRs reportedly avoided B.1.351 and B.1.1.7 mutated regions. Only six people who got AZD1222 tested seropositive at baseline.

The data were produced by immunoSEQ multiplex PCR, yet TCRdb's version contains in-frame clones alone and is incomplete. The data hold about 75,000 clones, with about 87% observed a single time. V was pared by 3 bases and J by 1 base, with 16 bases between. This CDR3 has 16 amino acids. Germline lookup yields CDR1 MNHEY and CDR2 SVGAGI. The TCR originated in an adult who received the MenACWY meningococcal vaccine as a control. This sample comprised peripheral blood, obtained 28 days after the second dose of the MenACWY control vaccine. This sequence joins TRBV6-5 and TRBJ2-7; a weak D match, TRBD1 (6 bases). The chain's CDR3 is CASSYRSGARSYEQYF. The CDR3 DNA is TGTGCCAGCAGTTATCGTTCAGGGGCGAGGTCCTACGAGCAGTACTTC.